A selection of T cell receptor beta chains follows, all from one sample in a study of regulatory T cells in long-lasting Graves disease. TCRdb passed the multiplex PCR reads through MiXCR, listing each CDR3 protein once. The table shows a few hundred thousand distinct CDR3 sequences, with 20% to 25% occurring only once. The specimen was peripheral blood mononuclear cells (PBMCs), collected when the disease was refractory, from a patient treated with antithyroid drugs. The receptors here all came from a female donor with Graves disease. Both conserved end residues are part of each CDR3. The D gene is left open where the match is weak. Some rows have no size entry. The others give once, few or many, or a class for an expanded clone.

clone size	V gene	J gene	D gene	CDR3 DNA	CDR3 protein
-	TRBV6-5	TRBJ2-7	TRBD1	TGTGCCAGCAGTTACAGCAGAGGGGGCCACGAGCAGTACTTC	CASSYSRGGHEQYF
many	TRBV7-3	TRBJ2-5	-	TGTGCCAGCAGCTTAAGGGGCGGGGACAGCCAAGAGACCCAGTACTTC	CASSLRGGDSQETQYF
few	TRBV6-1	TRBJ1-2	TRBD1	TGTGCCAGCAGTCTGGAGGGACAGGGGAACTATGGCTACACCTTC	CASSLEGQGNYGYTF
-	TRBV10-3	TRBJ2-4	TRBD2	TGTGCCATCAGTGAGGGGGGGACTAGCGGGAGAGACATTCAGTACTTC	CAISEGGTSGRDIQYF
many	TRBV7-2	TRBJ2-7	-	TGTGCCAGCAGCTTAGACCGGCGCGGGTTACGTACCGAGCAGTACTTC	CASSLDRRGLRTEQYF
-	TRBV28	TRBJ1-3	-	TGTGCCAGCAGTTCGGGGCAGGGAGGCAACACCATATATTTT	CASSSGQGGNTIYF
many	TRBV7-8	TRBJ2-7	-	TGTGCCAGCAGCCCTACCCACAGGGAACCTTCCTCCTACGAGCAGTACTTC	CASSPTHREPSSYEQYF
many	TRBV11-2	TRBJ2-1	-	TGTGCCAGCAGCTCCCTAAGCTCCTACAATGAGCAGTTCTTC	CASSSLSSYNEQFF
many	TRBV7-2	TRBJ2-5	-	TGTGCCAGCAGCTTAGCGCTGGCGGGAAAAGAGACCCAGTACTTC	CASSLALAGKETQYF
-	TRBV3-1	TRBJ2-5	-	TGTGCCAGCAGCGACCCTCAAGAGACCCAGTACTTC	CASSDPQETQYF
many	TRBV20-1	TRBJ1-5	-	TGCAGTGCTAGTGCGGACTATAGCAATCAGCCCCAGCATTTT	CSASADYSNQPQHF
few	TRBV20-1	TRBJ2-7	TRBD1	TGCAGTGCCCGACGACAGGGTCGGTTCGAGCAGTACTTC	CSARRQGRFEQYF
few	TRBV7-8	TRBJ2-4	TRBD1	TGTGCCAGCAGCTTAGGGGACAGGCCCACCTACTTC	CASSLGDRPTYF
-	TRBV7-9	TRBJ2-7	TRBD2	TGTGCCAGCAGCTTACTTATTACTAGCGGGTTGGTGGCCTCCTACGAGCAGTACTTC	CASSLLITSGLVASYEQYF
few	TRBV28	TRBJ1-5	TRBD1	TGTGCCAGCAGTTTAATGGAGGGGGCGCTGAATCAGCCCCAGCATTTT	CASSLMEGALNQPQHF
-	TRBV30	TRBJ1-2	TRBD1	TGTGCCTGGAGAAGACAGGGACTGGACTATGGCTACACCTTC	CAWRRQGLDYGYTF
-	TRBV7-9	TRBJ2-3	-	TGTGCCAGCATCGGAACGGACACAACAGATACGCAGTATTTT	CASIGTDTTDTQYF
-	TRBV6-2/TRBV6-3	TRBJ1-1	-	TGTGCCAGCAGCATTCAGGGAGGAGGCACTGAAGCTTTCTTT	CASSIQGGGTEAFF
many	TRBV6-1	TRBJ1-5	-	TGTGCCAGCGGCGCAGGGGAAGGACAGCCCCAGCATTTT	CASGAGEGQPQHF
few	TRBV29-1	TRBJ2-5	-	TGCAGCGTTGGAGTGGAGACCCAGTACTTC	CSVGVETQYF
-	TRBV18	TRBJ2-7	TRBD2	TGTGCCAGCTCACAGCTAGCGGGAGGCGAGCAGTACTTC	CASSQLAGGEQYF
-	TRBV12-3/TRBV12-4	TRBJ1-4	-	TGTGCCAGCAGTTTAGGGGACGAAAAACTGTTTTTT	CASSLGDEKLFF
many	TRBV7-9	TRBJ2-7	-	TGTGCCAGCAGCCTGAACGGATGGTCCTACGAGCAGTACTTC	CASSLNGWSYEQYF
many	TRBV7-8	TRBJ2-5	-	TGTGCCAGCAGCTTTCACTTCAGGGGGGAAGAGACCCAGTACTTC	CASSFHFRGEETQYF
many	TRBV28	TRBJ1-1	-	TGTGCCAGCACCGGGTGGATTTCGATTATGAACACTGAAGCTTTCTTT	CASTGWISIMNTEAFF
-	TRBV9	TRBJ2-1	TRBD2	TGTGCCAGCAGTTACACCGGACTAGCGGACTACAATGAGCAGTTCTTC	CASSYTGLADYNEQFF
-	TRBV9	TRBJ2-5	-	TGTGCCAGTTCCCAGGGGGTTGAGGTCCGGGAGGCCCAGTACTTC	CASSQGVEVREAQYF
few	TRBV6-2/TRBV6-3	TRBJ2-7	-	TGTGCCAGCAGTTACCCCCCCTTGAATTACGAGCAGTACTTC	CASSYPPLNYEQYF
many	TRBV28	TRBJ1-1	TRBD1	TGTGCCAGCCGACTTGATCCGGGACAGAAGAACACTGAAGCTTTCTTT	CASRLDPGQKNTEAFF
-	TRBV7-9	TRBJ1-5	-	TGTGCCAGCAGCTTATCTGGATCTAGCAATCAGCCCCAGCATTTT	CASSLSGSSNQPQHF
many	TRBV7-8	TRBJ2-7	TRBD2	TGTGCCAGCAGCCCCCATCTGCGGGAGGGGTCCTACGAGCAGTACTTC	CASSPHLREGSYEQYF
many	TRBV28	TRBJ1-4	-	TGTGCCAGCAGTTTAATCGGGCGGAATGAAAAACTGTTTTTT	CASSLIGRNEKLFF
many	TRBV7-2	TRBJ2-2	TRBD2	TGTGCCAGCAGCCCTCCTAGCGGGCCGAACACCGGGGAGCTGTTTTTT	CASSPPSGPNTGELFF
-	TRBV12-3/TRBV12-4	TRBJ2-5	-	TGTGCCAGCAGCTTGGGTCAACAAGAGACCCTGTACTTC	CASSLGQQETLYF
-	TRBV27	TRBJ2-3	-	TGTGCCAGCAGACCTTTATCCTGGGGGAGCACAGATACGCAGTATTTT	CASRPLSWGSTDTQYF
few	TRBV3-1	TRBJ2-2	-	TGTGCCAGCAGCCGGGGGGATTCGAACACCGGGGAGCTGTTTTTT	CASSRGDSNTGELFF
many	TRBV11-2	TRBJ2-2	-	TGTGCCAGCGGCCGATTGGGGGGCCCCACCGGGGAGCTGTTTTTT	CASGRLGGPTGELFF
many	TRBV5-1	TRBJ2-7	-	TGCGCCAGCAGCTTCAGAGCGGAGACTAACTACGAGCAGTACTTC	CASSFRAETNYEQYF
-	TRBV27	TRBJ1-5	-	TGTGCCAGCAGTTTATCCTTCAGCGATCAGCCCCAGCATTTT	CASSLSFSDQPQHF
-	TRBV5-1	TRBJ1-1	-	TGCGCCAGCAGCTTGGAGCGTCTACAGGGTTCGAACACTGAAGCTTTCTTT	CASSLERLQGSNTEAFF
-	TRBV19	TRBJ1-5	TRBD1	TGTGCCAGTACCGGAACCGGGACAGGGGGCCAGCCCCAGCATTTT	CASTGTGTGGQPQHF
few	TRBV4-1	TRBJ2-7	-	TGCGCCAGCAGCCAAGATTTCCCGGACGAGCAGTACTTC	CASSQDFPDEQYF
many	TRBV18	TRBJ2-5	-	TGTGCCAGCTCTGTCCAGGGGATGAGGGAGACCCAGTACTTC	CASSVQGMRETQYF
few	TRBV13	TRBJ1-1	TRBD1	TGTGCCAGCAGCCAGGGGGTGGGCGAGGGAACTGAAGCTTTCTTT	CASSQGVGEGTEAFF
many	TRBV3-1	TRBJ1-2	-	TGTGCCAGCAGCCCCCGGGACGGAGATATGGGCTACACCTTC	CASSPRDGDMGYTF
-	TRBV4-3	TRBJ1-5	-	TGCGCCAGCAGCCAAGGGGTAGGGGGTGGGCAGCCCCAGCATTTT	CASSQGVGGGQPQHF
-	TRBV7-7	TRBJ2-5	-	TGTGCTAGCAGCTACAGGGTAGGAGAGACCCAGTACTTC	CASSYRVGETQYF
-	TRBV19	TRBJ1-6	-	TGTGCCAGTAGTATCGTGGCAGATAATTCACCCCTCCACTTT	CASSIVADNSPLHF
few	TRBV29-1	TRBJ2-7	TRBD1	TGCAGCGTTGTAACTCCGGGACAGGGTGCCTACGAGCAGTACTTC	CSVVTPGQGAYEQYF